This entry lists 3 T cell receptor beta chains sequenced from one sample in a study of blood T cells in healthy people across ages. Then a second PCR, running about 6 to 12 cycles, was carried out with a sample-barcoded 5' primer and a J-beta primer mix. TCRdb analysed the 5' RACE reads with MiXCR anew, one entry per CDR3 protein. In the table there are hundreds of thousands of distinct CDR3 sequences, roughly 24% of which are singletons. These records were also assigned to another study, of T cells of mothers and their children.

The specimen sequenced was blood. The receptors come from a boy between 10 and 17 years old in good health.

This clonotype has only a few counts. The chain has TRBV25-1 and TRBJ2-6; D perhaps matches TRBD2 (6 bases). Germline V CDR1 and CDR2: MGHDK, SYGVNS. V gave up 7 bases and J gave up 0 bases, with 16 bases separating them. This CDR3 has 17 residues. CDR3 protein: CASTQTSPSSGANVLTF. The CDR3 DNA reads TGTGCCAGCACCCAGACTAGTCCCAGCTCTGGGGCCAACGTCCTGACTTTC.

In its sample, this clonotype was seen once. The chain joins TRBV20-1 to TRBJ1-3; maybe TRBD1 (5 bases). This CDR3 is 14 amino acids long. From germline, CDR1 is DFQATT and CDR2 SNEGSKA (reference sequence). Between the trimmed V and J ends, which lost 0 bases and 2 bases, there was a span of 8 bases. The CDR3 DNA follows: TGCAGTGCTAGAGAGGGAGGGGCTGGAAACACCATATATTTT. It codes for CSAREGGAGNTIYF.

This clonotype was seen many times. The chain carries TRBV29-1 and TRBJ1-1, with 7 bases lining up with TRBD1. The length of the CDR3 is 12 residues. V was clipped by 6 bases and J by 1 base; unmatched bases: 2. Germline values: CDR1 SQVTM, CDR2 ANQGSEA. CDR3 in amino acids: CSVRTGNTEAFF. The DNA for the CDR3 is TGCAGCGTGAGGACAGGGAACACTGAAGCTTTCTTT.